A single sample gave rise to the 5 T cell receptor beta chains below, sequenced in a study of OX40 agonist ivuxolimab in advanced cancers. The table came from immunoSEQ multiplex PCR; TCRdb's copy has only in-frame clones and leaves some out. The profile shows about 69,000 clones, approximately 90% of them singletons. The sample consisted of CD4+ or CD8+ T cells sorted from blood, taken in a trial of the OX40 agonist ivuxolimab. These receptor sequences come from an adult with an advanced solid tumor such as melanoma, head and neck, liver or kidney cancer.

This chain connects TRBV4-3 to TRBJ1-2; maybe TRBD1 (6 bases). Trimming left V 5 bases short and J 5 bases short, with 15 bases between. The V gene's germline CDR1 is LGHNA and CDR2 YSLEER. The CDR3 contains 14 residues. CDR3 protein: CASSAARQGYGYTF. CDR3 bases: TGCGCCAGCAGCGCCGCGCGGCAGGGGTATGGCTACACCTTC.

This chain joins TRBV29-1 and TRBJ1-2; unclear D gene. Trimming pared 8 bases from V and 3 bases from J, leaving 13 bases between. The germline gives CDR1 SQVTM, CDR2 ANQGSEA. CDR3 length: 12 amino acids. The CDR3 sequence: CSSSLEDYGYTF. The DNA of the CDR3 is TGCAGCTCGTCTCTGGAGGACTATGGCTACACCTTC.

The rearrangement links TRBV19 to TRBJ1-5; no definite D call. The V end lost 4 bases, the J end lost 5 bases, and 9 bases lay between the germline ends. There are 13 residues in the CDR3. The germline CDR1 and CDR2 sequences are LNHDA and SQIVND (reference sequence). CDR3 protein: CASSTAPHQPQHF. The CDR3, as DNA: TGTGCCAGTAGTACAGCTCCCCATCAGCCCCAGCATTTT. Full variable domain (remainder filled in from reference TRBV19 and TRBJ1-5): DGGITQSPKYLFRKEGQNVTLSCEQNLNHDAMYWYRQDPGQGLRLIYYSQIVNDFQKGDIAEGYSVSREKKESFPLTVTSAQKNPTAFYLCASSTAPHQPQHFGDGTRLSIL.

The CDR3 loop is CASSLETSFRDEQFF. Written as DNA, the CDR3 is TGTGCCAGCAGCCTAGAGACTAGTTTTCGGGATGAGCAGTTCTTC. V and J are TRBV7-9 and TRBJ2-1; TRBD2 is a possible D gene (6 bases). Germline lookup yields CDR1 SEHNR and CDR2 FQNEAQ (reference sequence). Trimming took 5 bases from V and 8 from J, leaving 19 bases between them. CDR3 length: 15 amino acids.

V usage is TRBV4-1 and J usage is TRBJ2-5, with D possibly being TRBD2 (6 bases). V gave up 1 base and J gave up 7 bases, with 16 bases separating them. In germline, CDR1 is MGHRA, CDR2 YSYEKL. This CDR3 spans 15 amino acids. The CDR3 sequence is CASSQAWNSEGTQYF. CDR3 coding DNA: TGCGCCAGCAGCCAAGCCTGGAATTCGGAGGGGACCCAGTACTTC.